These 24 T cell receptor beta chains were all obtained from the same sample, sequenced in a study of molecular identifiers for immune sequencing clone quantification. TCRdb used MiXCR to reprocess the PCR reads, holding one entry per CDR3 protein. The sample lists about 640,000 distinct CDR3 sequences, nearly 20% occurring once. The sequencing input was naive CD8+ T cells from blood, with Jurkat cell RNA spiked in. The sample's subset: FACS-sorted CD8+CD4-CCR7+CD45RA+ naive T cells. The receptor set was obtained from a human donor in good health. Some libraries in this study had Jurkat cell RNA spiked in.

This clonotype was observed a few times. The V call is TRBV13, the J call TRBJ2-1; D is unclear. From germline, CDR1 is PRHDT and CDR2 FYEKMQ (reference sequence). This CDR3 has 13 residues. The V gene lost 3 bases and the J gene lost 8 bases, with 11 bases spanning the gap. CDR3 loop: CASSFGVIDEQFF. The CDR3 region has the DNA TGTGCCAGCAGCTTCGGCGTAATCGATGAGCAGTTCTTC. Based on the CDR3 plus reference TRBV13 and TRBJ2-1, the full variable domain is AAGVIQSPRHLIKEKRETATLKCYPIPRHDTVYWYQQGPGQDPQFLISFYEKMQSDKGSIPDRFSAQQFSDYHSELNMSSLELGDSALYFCASSFGVIDEQFFGPGTRLTVL.

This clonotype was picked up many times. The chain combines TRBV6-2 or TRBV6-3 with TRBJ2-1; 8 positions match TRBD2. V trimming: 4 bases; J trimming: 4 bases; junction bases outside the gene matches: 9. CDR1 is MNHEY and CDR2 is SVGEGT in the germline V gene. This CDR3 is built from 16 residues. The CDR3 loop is CASSFSAGALYNEQFF. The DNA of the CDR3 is TGTGCCAGCAGTTTCTCAGCGGGAGCACTTTACAATGAGCAGTTCTTC.

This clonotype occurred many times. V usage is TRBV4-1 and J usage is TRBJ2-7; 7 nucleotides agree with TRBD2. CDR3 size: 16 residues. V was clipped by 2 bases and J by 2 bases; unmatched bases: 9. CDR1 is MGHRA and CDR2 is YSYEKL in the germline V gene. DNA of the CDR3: TGCGCCAGCAGCCAATCGACGGGGGGAACGACCTACGAGCAGTACTTC. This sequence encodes CASSQSTGGTTYEQYF.

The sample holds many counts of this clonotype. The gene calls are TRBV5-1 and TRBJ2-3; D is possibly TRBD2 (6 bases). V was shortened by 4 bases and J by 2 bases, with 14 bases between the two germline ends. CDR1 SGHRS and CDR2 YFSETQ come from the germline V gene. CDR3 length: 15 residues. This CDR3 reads CASSPRGLTTDTQYF. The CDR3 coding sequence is TGCGCCAGCAGCCCTAGGGGACTCACCACAGATACGCAGTATTTT.

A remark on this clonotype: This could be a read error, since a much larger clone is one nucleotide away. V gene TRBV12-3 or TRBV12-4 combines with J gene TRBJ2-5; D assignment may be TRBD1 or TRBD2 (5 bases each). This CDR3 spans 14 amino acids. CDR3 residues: CASSSATVTGTPYF. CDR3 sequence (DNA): TGTGCCAGCAGTTCCGCGACGGTTACGGGGACCCCGTACTTC.

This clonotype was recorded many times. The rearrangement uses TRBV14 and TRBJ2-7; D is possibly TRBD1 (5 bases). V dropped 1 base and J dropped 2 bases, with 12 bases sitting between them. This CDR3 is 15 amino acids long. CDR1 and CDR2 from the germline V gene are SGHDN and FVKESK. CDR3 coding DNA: TGTGCCAGCAGCCAAGGAGGACATTACCCCTACGAGCAGTACTTC. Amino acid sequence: CASSQGGHYPYEQYF.

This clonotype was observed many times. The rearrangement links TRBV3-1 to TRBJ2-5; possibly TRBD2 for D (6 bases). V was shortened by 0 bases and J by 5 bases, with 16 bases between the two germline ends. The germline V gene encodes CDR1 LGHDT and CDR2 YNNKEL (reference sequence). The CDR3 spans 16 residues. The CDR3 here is CASSQDLAGREETQYF. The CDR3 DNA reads TGTGCCAGCAGCCAAGATCTTGCGGGACGGGAGGAGACCCAGTACTTC.

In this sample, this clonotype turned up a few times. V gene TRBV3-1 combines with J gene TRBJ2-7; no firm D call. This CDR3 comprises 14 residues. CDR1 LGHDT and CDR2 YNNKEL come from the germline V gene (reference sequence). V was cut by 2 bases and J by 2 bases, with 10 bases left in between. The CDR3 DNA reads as TGTGCCAGCAGCCAATCCAGGAGTCCCTACGAGCAGTACTTC. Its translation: CASSQSRSPYEQYF.

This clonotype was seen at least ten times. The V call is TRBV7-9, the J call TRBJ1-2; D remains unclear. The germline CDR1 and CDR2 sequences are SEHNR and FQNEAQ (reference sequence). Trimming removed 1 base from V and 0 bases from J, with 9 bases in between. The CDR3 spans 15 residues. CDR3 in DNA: TGTGCCAGCAGCTTAGTTCCCGAAGCTAACTATGGCTACACCTTC. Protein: CASSLVPEANYGYTF.

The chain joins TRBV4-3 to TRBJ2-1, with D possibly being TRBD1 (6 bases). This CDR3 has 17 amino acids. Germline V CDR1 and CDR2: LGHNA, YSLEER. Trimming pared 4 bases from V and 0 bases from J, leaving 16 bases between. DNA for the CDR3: TGCGCCAGCAGCCCCGACAGGACGGTTGGCTCCTACAATGAGCAGTTCTTC. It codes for CASSPDRTVGSYNEQFF.

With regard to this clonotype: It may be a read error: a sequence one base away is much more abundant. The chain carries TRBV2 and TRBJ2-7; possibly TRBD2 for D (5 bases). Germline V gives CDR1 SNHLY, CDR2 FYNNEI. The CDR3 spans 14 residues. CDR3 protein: CASIEGTGSCEQYF. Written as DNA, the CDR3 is TGTGCCAGCATCGAAGGAACGGGGTCCTGCGAGCAGTACTTC.

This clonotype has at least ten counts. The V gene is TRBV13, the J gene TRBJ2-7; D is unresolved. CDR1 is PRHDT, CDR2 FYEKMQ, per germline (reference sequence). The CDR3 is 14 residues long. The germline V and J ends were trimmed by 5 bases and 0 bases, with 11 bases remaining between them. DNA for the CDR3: TGTGCCAGCAGCGCCCCAGCGTACTCCTACGAGCAGTACTTC. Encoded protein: CASSAPAYSYEQYF.

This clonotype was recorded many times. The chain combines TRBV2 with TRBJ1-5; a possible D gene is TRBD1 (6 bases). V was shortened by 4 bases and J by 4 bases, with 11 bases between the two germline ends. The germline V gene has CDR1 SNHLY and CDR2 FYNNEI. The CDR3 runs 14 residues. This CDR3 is CASSALGGNQPQHF. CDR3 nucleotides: TGTGCCAGCAGTGCATTAGGGGGTAATCAGCCCCAGCATTTT.

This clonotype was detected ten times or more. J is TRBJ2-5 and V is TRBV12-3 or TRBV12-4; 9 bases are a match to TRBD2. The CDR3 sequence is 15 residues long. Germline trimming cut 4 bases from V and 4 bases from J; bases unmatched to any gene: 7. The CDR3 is CASSSPGLAPETQYF. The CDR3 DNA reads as TGTGCCAGCAGTTCTCCGGGACTAGCCCCAGAGACCCAGTACTTC.

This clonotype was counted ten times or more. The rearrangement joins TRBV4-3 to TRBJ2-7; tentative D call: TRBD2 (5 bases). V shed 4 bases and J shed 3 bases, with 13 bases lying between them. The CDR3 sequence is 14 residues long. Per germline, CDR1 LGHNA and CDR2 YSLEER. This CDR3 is CASSPGPGDYEQYF. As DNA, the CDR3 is TGCGCCAGCAGCCCCGGGCCCGGGGACTACGAGCAGTACTTC.

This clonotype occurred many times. CDR3 DNA sequence: TGTGCCAGCAGCCCCCGGACTGGGAGGGGAAACATTCAGTACTTC. Translating it yields CASSPRTGRGNIQYF. The chain recombines TRBV7-9 with TRBJ2-4, with 7 bases identical to TRBD2. In germline, CDR1 is SEHNR, CDR2 FQNEAQ (reference sequence). V was clipped by 5 bases and J by 6 bases; unmatched bases: 10. The CDR3 consists of 15 residues. Filled out from reference TRBV7-9 and TRBJ2-4, the complete variable domain reads DTGVSQNPRHKITKRGQNVTFRCDPISEHNRLYWYRQTLGQGPEFLTYFQNEAQLEKSRLLSDRFSAERPKGSFSTLEIQRTEQGDSAMYLCASSPRTGRGNIQYFGAGTRLSVL.

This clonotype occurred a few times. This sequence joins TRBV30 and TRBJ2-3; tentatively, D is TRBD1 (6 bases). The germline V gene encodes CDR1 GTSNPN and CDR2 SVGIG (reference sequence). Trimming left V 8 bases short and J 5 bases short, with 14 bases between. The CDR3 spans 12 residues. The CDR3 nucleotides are TGTGCCCAGGACAGAGAAAGAGATACGCAGTATTTT. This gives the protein CAQDRERDTQYF.

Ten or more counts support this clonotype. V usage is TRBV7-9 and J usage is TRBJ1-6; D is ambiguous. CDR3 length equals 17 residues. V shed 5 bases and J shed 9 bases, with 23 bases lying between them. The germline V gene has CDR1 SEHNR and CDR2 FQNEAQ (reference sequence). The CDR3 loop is CASSPPPNEGFTSPLHF. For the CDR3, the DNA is TGTGCCAGCAGCCCACCCCCAAACGAGGGTTTTACTTCACCCCTCCACTTT.

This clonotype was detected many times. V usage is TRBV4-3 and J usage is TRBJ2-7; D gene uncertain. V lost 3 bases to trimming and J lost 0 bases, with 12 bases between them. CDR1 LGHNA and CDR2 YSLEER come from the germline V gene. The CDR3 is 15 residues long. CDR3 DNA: TGCGCCAGCAGCCACTATACCCTGACCTCCTACGAGCAGTACTTC. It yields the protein CASSHYTLTSYEQYF.

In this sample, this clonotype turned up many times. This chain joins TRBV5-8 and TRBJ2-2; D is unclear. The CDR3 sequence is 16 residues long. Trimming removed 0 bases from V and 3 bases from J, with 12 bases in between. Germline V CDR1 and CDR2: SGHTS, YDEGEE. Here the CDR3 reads CASSLDNVVHTGELFF. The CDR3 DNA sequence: TGTGCCAGCAGCTTGGATAACGTAGTGCACACCGGGGAGCTGTTTTTT.

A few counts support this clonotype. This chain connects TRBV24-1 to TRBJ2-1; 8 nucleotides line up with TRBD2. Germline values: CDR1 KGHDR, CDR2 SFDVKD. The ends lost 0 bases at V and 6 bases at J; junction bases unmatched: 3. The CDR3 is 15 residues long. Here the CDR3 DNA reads TGTGCCACCAGTGATTTGGGGACTAGTCTCAATGAGCAGTTCTTC. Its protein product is CATSDLGTSLNEQFF.

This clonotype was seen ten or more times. The CDR3, as DNA: TGCAGTGCTAGAGTGACTGAGTTGTACGAGCAGTACTTC. Its translation: CSARVTELYEQYF. This chain links TRBV20-1 with TRBJ2-7; no firm D call. CDR1 is DFQATT, CDR2 SNEGSKA, per germline (reference sequence). Trimming cost V 1 base and J 4 bases, with 11 bases left between them. This CDR3 region has 13 residues.

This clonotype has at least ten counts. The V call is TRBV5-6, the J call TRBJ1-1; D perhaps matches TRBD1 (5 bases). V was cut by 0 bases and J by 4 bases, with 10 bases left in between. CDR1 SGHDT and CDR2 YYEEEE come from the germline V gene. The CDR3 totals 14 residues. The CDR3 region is CASSLGGFGTEAFF. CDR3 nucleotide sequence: TGTGCCAGCAGCTTGGGGGGGTTTGGCACTGAAGCTTTCTTT.

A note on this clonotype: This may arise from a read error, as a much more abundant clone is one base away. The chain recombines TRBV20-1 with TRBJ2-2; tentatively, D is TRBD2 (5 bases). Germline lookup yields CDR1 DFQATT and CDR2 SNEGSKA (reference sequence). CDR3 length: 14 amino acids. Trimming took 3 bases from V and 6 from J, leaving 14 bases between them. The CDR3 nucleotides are TGCAGTGCTAGGGTCGGCCTTAGCGCCGGGGAGCTGTTTTTT. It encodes CSARVGLSAGELFF.